The following is a T cell receptor beta chain sequence with its context. Its antigen is currently unknown. This record belongs to a study of T cells in Graves' hyperthyroidism and ophthalmopathy. From germline, CDR1 is SNHLY and CDR2 FYNNEI. Trimming cost V 7 bases and J 10 bases, with 16 bases left between them. The CDR3 consists of 12 residues. What was amplified from RNA transcripts were TCR beta CDR3 regions. First-round RT-PCR targeting the TCR CDR3 was performed with the HTBI primer set. Each CDR3 protein is one row after TCRdb ran MiXCR on the multiplex PCR reads. The top ten clones hold 8% to 8.5% of a sample with hundreds of thousands of distinct CDR3 sequences, roughly 46% of them seen once. Study conclusions and caveats: Most thyroid-expanded clonotypes above 0.001 were also found in blood.

The sequenced sample consisted of peripheral blood or thyroid tissue (not recorded which). This sequence originates from a woman aged 18-29 years with Graves' hyperthyroidism. The genes are TRBV2 and TRBJ1-2; D is uncertain. For the CDR3, the DNA is TGTGCCAGCACCATAAGTATGGGAACCTACACCTTC. This codes for CASTISMGTYTF.